Following are 8 T cell receptor beta chains from one sample sequenced in a study of shared clonotypes between healthy human individuals. Libraries were prepared by immunoSEQ multiplex PCR; TCRdb keeps only in-frame clonotypes and omits some of them. Of more than 2 million clones in the sample, around 95% were seen once. The specimen was naive CD4+ T cells sorted from blood. Documented subset: CD45RA+ positively selected. The receptors stem from a man younger than 30 in good health.

V is TRBV28 and J is TRBJ1-2; 8 bases match TRBD1. Germline-derived CDR1 and CDR2 are MDHEN and SYDVKM. J lost 1 base, V lost 5 bases, and 9 bases had no gene match. The CDR3 spans 16 residues. In DNA, the CDR3 is TGTGCCAGCAGTCCCCCTCACAGGGGGGATAACTATGGCTACACCTTC. Residues: CASSPPHRGDNYGYTF.

A note on this clone: The same CDR3 can be traced to other DNA sequences in this sample. V gene TRBV7-9 combines with J gene TRBJ1-2, with no clear D. Germline-derived CDR1 and CDR2 are SEHNR and FQNEAQ (reference sequence). Trimming pared 1 base from V and 8 bases from J, leaving 8 bases between. This CDR3 region has 12 residues. The CDR3, as DNA: TGTGCCAGCAGCTTAGGTGTTGAGGGCTACACCTTC. As protein: CASSLGVEGYTF. Combining the CDR3 with reference TRBV7-9 and TRBJ1-2 gives the whole variable domain DTGVSQNPRHKITKRGQNVTFRCDPISEHNRLYWYRQTLGQGPEFLTYFQNEAQLEKSRLLSDRFSAERPKGSFSTLEIQRTEQGDSAMYLCASSLGVEGYTFGSGTRLTVV.

The gene calls are TRBV28 and TRBJ2-2; 8 bases match TRBD1. The CDR3 consists of 17 residues. With V trimmed by 3 bases and J by 0 bases, 6 bases remained unmatched. CDR1 is MDHEN and CDR2 is SYDVKM in the germline V gene. CDR3 sequence reads: CASSLNRGFANTGELFF. CDR3 nucleotide sequence: TGTGCCAGCAGTTTGAACAGGGGGTTCGCGAACACCGGGGAGCTGTTTTTT.

The chain couples TRBV5-4 to TRBJ2-5; maybe TRBD2 (6 bases). V was shortened by 1 base and J by 5 bases, with 18 bases between the two germline ends. The CDR3 loop spans 16 amino acids. Germline V gene data show CDR1 as SGHNT and CDR2 as YYREEE (reference sequence). The chain's CDR3 is CASSLWGDYPWETQYF. CDR3 nucleotide sequence: TGTGCCAGCAGCTTGTGGGGGGATTACCCTTGGGAGACCCAGTACTTC.

This chain connects TRBV6-5 to TRBJ2-7; TRBD1 matches at 8 bases. Looked up from germline, CDR1 is MNHEY and CDR2 is SVGAGI. The length of the CDR3 is 14 residues. V was clipped by 5 bases and J by 4 bases; unmatched bases: 7. For the CDR3, the DNA is TGTGCCAGCAGTCGACAGGGGTTTTTTTACGAGCAGTACTTC. Translating it yields CASSRQGFFYEQYF.

The V and J genes are TRBV2 and TRBJ2-6, with D possibly being TRBD2 (5 bases). Trimming took off 7 bases at V and 2 bases at J, with 9 bases between the two ends. The CDR3 loop spans 14 amino acids. In germline, CDR1 is SNHLY, CDR2 FYNNEI. The CDR3 DNA reads as TGTGCCAGCAACGGGGAAACTGGGGCCAACGTCCTGACTTTC. It encodes CASNGETGANVLTF. Combining the CDR3 with reference TRBV2 and TRBJ2-6 gives the whole variable domain EPEVTQTPSHQVTQMGQEVILRCVPISNHLYFYWYRQILGQKVEFLVSFYNNEISEKSEIFDDQFSVERPDGSNFTLKIRSTKLEDSAMYFCASNGETGANVLTFGAGSRLTVL.

The chain joins TRBV6-6 to TRBJ2-7; D may be TRBD1 (6 bases). The CDR3 loop spans 14 amino acids. Trimming removed 6 bases at V and 2 bases at J, with 14 bases between. Germline V gene lookup returns CDR1 MNHNY and CDR2 SVGAGI (reference sequence). The CDR3 region is CASRTRTAAYEQYF. The DNA of the CDR3 is TGTGCCAGCAGAACCCGGACAGCCGCCTACGAGCAGTACTTC.

This sequence joins TRBV4-1 and TRBJ2-2, with D uncertain. Per the germline V gene, CDR1 is MGHRA and CDR2 is YSYEKL. The V end was cut by 2 bases, the J end by 4 bases, with 8 bases between. The CDR3 sequence is 14 residues long. The CDR3 reads CASSQYPITGELFF. The CDR3 nucleotides are TGCGCCAGCAGCCAATACCCTATCACCGGGGAGCTGTTTTTT.